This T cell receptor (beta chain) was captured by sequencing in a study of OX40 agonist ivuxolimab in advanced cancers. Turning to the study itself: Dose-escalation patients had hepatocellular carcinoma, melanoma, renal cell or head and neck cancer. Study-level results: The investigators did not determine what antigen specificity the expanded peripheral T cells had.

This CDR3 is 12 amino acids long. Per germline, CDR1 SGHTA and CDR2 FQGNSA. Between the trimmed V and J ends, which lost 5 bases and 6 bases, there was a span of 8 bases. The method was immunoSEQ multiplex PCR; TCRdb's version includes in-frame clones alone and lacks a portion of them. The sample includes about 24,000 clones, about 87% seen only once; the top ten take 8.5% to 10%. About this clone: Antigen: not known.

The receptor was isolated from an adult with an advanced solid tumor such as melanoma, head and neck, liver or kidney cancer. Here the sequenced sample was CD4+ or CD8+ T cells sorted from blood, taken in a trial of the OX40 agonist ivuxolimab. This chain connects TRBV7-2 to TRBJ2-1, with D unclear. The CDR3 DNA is TGTGCCAGCAGCAAGGGTCCCAATGAGCAGTTCTTC. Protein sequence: CASSKGPNEQFF.